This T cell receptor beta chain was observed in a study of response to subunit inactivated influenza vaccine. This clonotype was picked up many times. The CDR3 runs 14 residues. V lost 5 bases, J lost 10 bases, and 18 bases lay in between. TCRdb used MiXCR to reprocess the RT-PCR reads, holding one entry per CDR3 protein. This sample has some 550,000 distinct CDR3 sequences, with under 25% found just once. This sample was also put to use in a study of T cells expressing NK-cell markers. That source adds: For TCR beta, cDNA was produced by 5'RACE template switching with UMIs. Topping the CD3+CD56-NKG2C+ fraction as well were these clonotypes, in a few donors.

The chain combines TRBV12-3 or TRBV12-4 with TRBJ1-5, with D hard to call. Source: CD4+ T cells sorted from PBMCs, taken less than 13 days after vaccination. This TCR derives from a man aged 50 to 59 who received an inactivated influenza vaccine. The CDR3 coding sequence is TGTGCCAGCAGTCCCCTAGGAGGGTTTCAACCCCAGCATTTT. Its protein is CASSPLGGFQPQHF.